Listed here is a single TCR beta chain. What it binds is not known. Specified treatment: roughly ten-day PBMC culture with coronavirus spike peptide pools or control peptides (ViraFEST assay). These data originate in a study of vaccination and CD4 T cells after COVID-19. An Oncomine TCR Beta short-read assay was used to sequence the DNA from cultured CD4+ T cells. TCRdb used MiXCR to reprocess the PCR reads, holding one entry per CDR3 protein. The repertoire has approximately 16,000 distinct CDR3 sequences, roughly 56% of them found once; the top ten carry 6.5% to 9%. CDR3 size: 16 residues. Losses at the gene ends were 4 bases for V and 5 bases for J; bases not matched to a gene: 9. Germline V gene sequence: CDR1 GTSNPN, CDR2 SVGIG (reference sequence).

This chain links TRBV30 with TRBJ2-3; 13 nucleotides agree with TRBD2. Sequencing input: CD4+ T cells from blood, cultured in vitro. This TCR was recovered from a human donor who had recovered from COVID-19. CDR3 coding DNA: TGTGCCTGGAACACACTAGCGGGGGGGATAATAGATACGCAGTATTTT. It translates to CAWNTLAGGIIDTQYF.